This paragraph covers one TCR beta chain sequence. Its target is not known. The data belong to a study of radiotherapy plus CTLA-4 blockade in lung cancer. Overall study results and limits: Radiotherapy was combined with ipilimumab, and tumor-derived TCR clones then expanded in blood. Strongest reported response predictors: early blood clone changes and post-radiation interferon-beta.

The CDR3 extends over 16 amino acids. V was pared by 1 base and J by 0 bases, with 13 bases between. Germline CDR1 is SGHVS and CDR2 is FQNEAQ. Method: immunoSEQ multiplex PCR; TCRdb's copy keeps in-frame clones and lacks some. The profile covers 85,000 to 130,000 clones, with 85% to 90% appearing a single time and 2.4% taken by the ten largest. This sequence originates from a human donor with non-small cell lung cancer that progressed on radiotherapy plus ipilimumab. Some clones in this sample may be carry-over from other donors' samples. Sequences were derived from peripheral blood, sampled from a patient treated with radiotherapy plus ipilimumab. The chain uses TRBV7-8 and TRBJ2-7, with D possibly matching TRBD2 (5 bases). The CDR3 sequence: CASSLEAGLSSYEQYF. The CDR3 DNA sequence: TGTGCCAGCAGCTTAGAGGCGGGCCTCAGCTCCTACGAGCAGTACTTC.